This TCR beta chain was sequenced for a study of OX40 agonist ivuxolimab in advanced cancers. This CDR3 spans 15 amino acids. The V end lost 2 bases, the J end lost 5 bases, and 10 bases lay between the germline ends. The germline V gene has CDR1 MDHEN and CDR2 SYDVKM. Only in-frame clones appear in the TCRdb table, and some are missing; sequencing was by immunoSEQ multiplex PCR. The sample yields over 30,000 clones, about four fifths seen once. This sequence joins TRBV28 and TRBJ1-6; D call uncertain. This TCR came from an adult with an advanced solid tumor such as melanoma, head and neck, liver or kidney cancer. Specimen: CD4+ or CD8+ T cells sorted from blood, collected in a trial of the OX40 agonist ivuxolimab. CDR3 coding DNA: TGTGCCAGCAGTTTAGGGCCCGGGGATAATTCACCCCTCCACTTT. This encodes CASSLGPGDNSPLHF.